The T cell receptor (beta chain) under discussion was sequenced for a study of tumor-infiltrating lymphocytes in localized non-small cell lung cancer. Study observations and caveats: Not all patients were TCR sequenced, owing to tissue quantity.

Sequencing was performed with immunoSEQ multiplex PCR; in TCRdb, only in-frame clones are kept and a portion is missing. The table lists about 7,200 clones, roughly 58% of them singletons, with over 9% in the top ten. This clone was seen more than once but under ten times. The antigen is not known. The germline V gene has CDR1 LNHDA and CDR2 SQIVND (reference sequence). V was cut by 6 bases and J by 4 bases, with 16 bases left in between. The CDR3 runs to 15 residues. The rearrangement links TRBV19 to TRBJ2-1; TRBD2 is a possible D gene (7 bases). The sample comprised lung tumor tissue. This TCR was sampled from a human donor with non-small cell lung cancer. The CDR3 protein is CASRDWGGGYNEQFF. CDR3 DNA sequence: TGTGCCAGTAGGGATTGGGGAGGGGGGTACAATGAGCAGTTCTTC.